The rows below give T cell receptor beta chains drawn from one sample of a study of metastatic and nonmetastatic thyroid tumors. Through MiXCR, TCRdb re-clonotyped the PCR reads. The sample carries roughly 15,000 clones, 27% recorded once. The sequencing sample was made of adjacent normal tissue. Receptors were obtained from a female donor with papillary thyroid cancer or a benign thyroid nodule (not recorded which). Some clones in this sample may be carry-over from other donors' samples. Each CDR3 is given with its conserved first and last residue. The D gene is left open where the match is weak. Clone size appears in some rows only: once, few, many, or a class for an expanded clone.

NA,TRBJ2-6,NA,TRBV5-1,14,TGCGCCAGCAGCTTGTTCTCTGGGGCCAACGTCCTGACTTTC,CASSLFSGANVLTF
NA,TRBJ1-5,TRBD1,TRBV6-1,15,TGTGCCAGCAGGAGACGGACAGGGAGCAATCAGCCCCAGCATTTT,CASRRRTGSNQPQHF
NA,TRBJ2-5,NA,TRBV20-1,15,TGCAGTGCTAGAGATTCGGACCGGATAGAGGAGACCCAGTACTTC,CSARDSDRIEETQYF
NA,TRBJ2-3,TRBD2,TRBV6-1,16,TGTGCCAGCAGTACCCGACTAGCGGGAGATGCACATACGCAGTATTTT,CASSTRLAGDAHTQYF
NA,TRBJ1-5,NA,TRBV28,13,TGTGCCAGCAGTTTAGATAGCAATCAGCCCCAGCATTTT,CASSLDSNQPQHF
NA,TRBJ2-7,NA,TRBV28,14,TGTGCCAGCAGTACCCTTTTACAGCAGTACGAGCAGTACTTC,CASSTLLQQYEQYF
NA,TRBJ1-2,NA,TRBV18,14,TGTGCCAGCTCACCTGCGGGGTCTGGCGATGGCTACACCTTC,CASSPAGSGDGYTF
few,TRBJ1-2,NA,TRBV10-2,12,TGCGCCAGCAGGACAGTGAACTATGGCTACACCTTC,CASRTVNYGYTF
NA,TRBJ1-1,NA,TRBV2,14,TGTGCCAGCAGTGAAGATAGGAGGGACACTGAAGCTTTCTTT,CASSEDRRDTEAFF
NA,TRBJ2-7,NA,TRBV6-5,12,TGTGCCAGCAGTTACGGGGGACTCGGACGGTACTTC,CASSYGGLGRYF
few,TRBJ1-2,NA,TRBV25-1,11,TGTGCCAGCAGTGATACGGGCGGCTACACCTTC,CASSDTGGYTF
once,TRBJ2-3,NA,TRBV3-1,16,TGTGCCAGCAGCCAAGAGAGGGGCGGAAGCACAGATACGCAGTATTTT,CASSQERGGSTDTQYF
NA,TRBJ2-7,NA,TRBV28,14,TGTTCCGGCAGGGGGGGACGCAGCTCCTACGAGCAGTACTTC,CSGRGGRSSYEQYF
few,TRBJ2-7,TRBD1,TRBV10-2,15,TGCGCCAGCAGAGCCTCGGGACAGCTCTCGGACGAGCAGTACTTC,CASRASGQLSDEQYF
NA,TRBJ1-3,TRBD1,TRBV28,13,TGTGCCAGCGCCCCGGGACAGGGGAACACCATATATTTT,CASAPGQGNTIYF
NA,TRBJ2-7,NA,TRBV20-1,13,TGCAGTGCTCGACGGGCTGGTCCCTACGAGCAGTACTTC,CSARRAGPYEQYF
NA,TRBJ1-1,NA,TRBV6-5,14,TGTGCCAGCAGTTACGGCAGGGAGGGGCCTGAAGCTTTCTTT,CASSYGREGPEAFF
large,TRBJ2-1,NA,TRBV6-1,12,TGTGCCACCCTGGACCCTCATAATGAGCAGTTCTTC,CATLDPHNEQFF